The next 22 T cell receptor beta chains were all read from a single sample in a study of T-cell memory formation after mild COVID-19. TCRdb re-called the 5' RACE reads with MiXCR, one entry per CDR3 protein. Here the sample spans about 110,000 distinct CDR3 sequences, over 15% being singletons. Sequencing input: PBMCs or a T cell subset sorted from them (not recorded which). The source of these receptors is an adult woman who had mild COVID-19 (a few samples of this study predate the infection). Cell type and time point are not known.

The chain has TRBV29-1 and TRBJ2-1; 8 nucleotides line up with TRBD2. The junction had 6 bases not matched to a gene; V was cut back by 3 bases and J by 5 bases. Germline CDR1 SQVTM, CDR2 ANQGSEA. The CDR3 has 14 residues. The DNA of the CDR3 is TGCAGCGTTGAGCCGGGGGGGCCCGACAATGAGCAGTTCTTC. It is translated as CSVEPGGPDNEQFF.

The chain recombines TRBV7-8 with TRBJ2-1; D gene ambiguous. The CDR3 consists of 11 residues. V gave up 1 base and J gave up 8 bases, with 3 bases separating them. Looked up from germline, CDR1 is SGHVS and CDR2 is FQNEAQ. The CDR3 DNA reads as TGTGCCAGCAGCTTAGGGCATGAGCAGTTCTTC. This sequence encodes CASSLGHEQFF.

The chain uses TRBV13 and TRBJ2-2; D call uncertain. The length of the CDR3 is 13 residues. Germline CDR1 reads PRHDT; CDR2 reads FYEKMQ (reference sequence). The V gene lost 5 bases and the J gene lost 6 bases, with 10 bases spanning the gap. This CDR3 reads CASSPQRSGELFF. The DNA for the CDR3 is TGTGCCAGCAGCCCACAGCGTTCCGGGGAGCTGTTTTTT.

This clonotype was found a few times. V is TRBV28 and J is TRBJ2-2; D is uncertain. The germline V and J ends were trimmed by 1 base and 7 bases, with 7 bases remaining between them. The CDR3 is 13 amino acids. The V gene's germline CDR1 is MDHEN and CDR2 SYDVKM. The CDR3 DNA sequence: TGTGCCAGCAGTTTATTGGGTAACGGGGAGCTGTTTTTT. Protein product: CASSLLGNGELFF. Full variable domain (missing parts from reference TRBV28 and TRBJ2-2): DVKVTQSSRYLVKRTGEKVFLECVQDMDHENMFWYRQDPGLGLRLIYFSYDVKMKEKGDIPEGYSVSREKKERFSLILESASTNQTSMYLCASSLLGNGELFFGEGSRLTVL.

This clonotype was recorded at least ten times. The chain employs TRBV27 and TRBJ1-2; TRBD1 matches at 8 bases. J lost 3 bases, V lost 5 bases, and 11 bases had no gene match. In germline, CDR1 is MNHEY, CDR2 SMNVEV (reference sequence). This CDR3 spans 16 amino acids. CDR3 region: CASSLHVGTGDYGYTF. In nucleotides, the CDR3 is TGTGCCAGCAGTCTTCATGTGGGGACAGGAGACTATGGCTACACCTTC.

V usage is TRBV27 and J usage is TRBJ2-7, with D uncertain. The CDR3 totals 13 residues. Germline V gene lookup returns CDR1 MNHEY and CDR2 SMNVEV (reference sequence). The V gene lost 8 bases and the J gene lost 0 bases, with 11 bases spanning the gap. The CDR3 loop is CASGLPSSYEQYF. In nucleotides, the CDR3 is TGTGCCAGCGGCTTACCTTCCTCCTACGAGCAGTACTTC.

The V gene is TRBV11-2, the J gene TRBJ2-2; D possibly matches TRBD1 or TRBD2 (6 bases each). Germline values: CDR1 SGHAT, CDR2 FQNNGV. This CDR3 region has 16 residues. V dropped 2 bases and J dropped 4 bases, with 14 bases sitting between them. CDR3 residues: CASSLRGERSTGELFF. The DNA of the CDR3 is TGTGCCAGCAGCTTAAGGGGGGAGCGGAGCACCGGGGAGCTGTTTTTT.

The chain couples TRBV20-1 to TRBJ1-5; the D is unclear. Germline lookup yields CDR1 DFQATT and CDR2 SNEGSKA (reference sequence). The CDR3 sequence is 15 residues long. Trimming took off 0 bases at V and 3 bases at J, with 12 bases between the two ends. This CDR3 reads CSARDDVGTNQPQHF. The CDR3 region has the DNA TGCAGTGCTAGAGATGATGTGGGTACCAATCAGCCCCAGCATTTT.

The CDR3 sequence: CASSLVAEYTDTQYF. The CDR3, as DNA: TGCGCCAGCAGCTTGGTTGCGGAATACACAGATACGCAGTATTTT. The V gene is TRBV5-1, the J gene TRBJ2-3; unclear D gene. CDR3 length equals 15 residues. The V gene's germline CDR1 is SGHRS and CDR2 YFSETQ. The V and J ends lost 0 bases and 2 bases respectively, with 10 bases between them.

CDR3 nucleotide sequence: TGCGCCAGCATCCAGGAGCCGGAAATAAACACTGAAGCTTTCTTT. Encoded protein: CASIQEPEINTEAFF. The gene calls are TRBV4-1 and TRBJ1-1; D ambiguous. The CDR3 loop spans 15 amino acids. V was trimmed by 7 bases and J by 2 bases, leaving 17 bases between them. From germline, CDR1 is MGHRA and CDR2 YSYEKL.

Only a few counts were recorded for this clonotype. V and J are TRBV14 and TRBJ1-1; the D is unclear. The CDR3 extends over 16 amino acids. V lost 0 bases and J lost 0, with 11 bases in between. Looked up from germline, CDR1 is SGHDN and CDR2 is FVKESK. The CDR3 DNA reads as TGTGCCAGCAGCCAAGATAGTGGCGGATTGAACACTGAAGCTTTCTTT. Its protein product is CASSQDSGGLNTEAFF. The full variable domain, with the rest looked up from reference TRBV14 and TRBJ1-1, is EAGVTQFPSHSVIEKGQTVTLRCDPISGHDNLYWYRRVMGKEIKFLLHFVKESKQDESGMPNNRFLAERTGGTYSTLKVQPAELEDSGVYFCASSQDSGGLNTEAFFGQGTRLTVV.

This clonotype was detected only a few times. The chain joins TRBV9 to TRBJ1-5; no definite D call. Germline V lookup: CDR1 SGDLS, CDR2 YYNGEE. This CDR3 comprises 15 residues. V lost 0 bases to trimming and J lost 1 base, with 8 bases between them. The CDR3 DNA is TGTGCCAGCAGCGTAGAGGGAGGAAGCAATCAGCCCCAGCATTTT. Residues: CASSVEGGSNQPQHF.

The rearrangement links TRBV4-3 to TRBJ2-7; 9 bases match TRBD2. The CDR3 length is 15 residues. With 0 bases clipped from V and 2 bases from J, the junction kept 2 bases outside the gene matches. CDR1 is LGHNA, CDR2 YSLEER, per germline. The CDR3 region has the DNA TGCGCCAGCAGCCAAGAGACTAGCGGACCCTACGAGCAGTACTTC. It yields the protein CASSQETSGPYEQYF.

This clonotype has a handful of counts. The chain joins TRBV4-3 to TRBJ1-2; D ambiguous. The CDR3 runs to 16 residues. V dropped 3 bases and J dropped 4 bases, with 18 bases sitting between them. Germline assignment: CDR1 LGHNA and CDR2 YSLEER. As DNA, the CDR3 is TGCGCCAGCAGCCAGTCTAGACGGACCTTGGGCTATGGCTACACCTTC. Residues: CASSQSRRTLGYGYTF.

This clonotype turned up a few times. The rearrangement joins TRBV12-3 or TRBV12-4 to TRBJ2-7; tentatively, D is TRBD2 (6 bases). Trimming took 3 bases from V and 3 from J, leaving 12 bases between them. This CDR3 spans 14 amino acids. CDR3 bases: TGTGCCAGCAGTTTCGGGCAGGGAGGCTACGAGCAGTACTTC. Its protein is CASSFGQGGYEQYF.

The J gene is TRBJ2-1, the V gene TRBV7-6, with 12 bases matching TRBD2. The germline CDR1 and CDR2 sequences are SGHVS and FNYEAQ. This CDR3 spans 15 amino acids. V lost 5 bases, J lost 4 bases, and 3 bases stayed unmatched. CDR3 nucleotide sequence: TGTGCCAGCAGCCCGCTAGCGGGGGGGTACAATGAGCAGTTCTTC. It encodes CASSPLAGGYNEQFF. Drawing the rest from reference TRBV7-6 and TRBJ2-1, the complete variable domain is GAGVSQSPRYKVTKRGQDVALRCDPISGHVSLYWYRQALGQGPEFLTYFNYEAQQDKSGLPNDRFSAERPEGSISTLTIQRTEQRDSAMYRCASSPLAGGYNEQFFGPGTRLTVL.

This clonotype was seen only a few times. V gene TRBV12-3 or TRBV12-4 combines with J gene TRBJ2-7; 10 nucleotides match TRBD2. The ends lost 4 bases at V and 1 base at J; junction bases unmatched: 13. This CDR3 is built from 18 residues. CDR3 nucleotide sequence: TGTGCCAGCAGTTCTTCCCCTCGGAGCGGGAGGGGTTCCTACGAGCAGTACTTC. Translating gives CASSSSPRSGRGSYEQYF.

The chain combines TRBV12-3 or TRBV12-4 with TRBJ2-3; D not certain. This CDR3 comprises 15 residues. The ends were cut back, 6 bases at V and 2 bases at J, with 15 bases in the middle. For the CDR3, the DNA is TGTGCCAGCAGCCCCGACTGGCACCCCACAGATACGCAGTATTTT. As protein: CASSPDWHPTDTQYF.

The CDR3 is CASSGPGGRGTEAFF. In nucleotides, the CDR3 is TGTGCCAGCAGCGGTCCAGGGGGAAGGGGCACTGAAGCTTTCTTT. The rearrangement links TRBV7-6 to TRBJ1-1; 7 bases align to TRBD1. V shed 5 bases and J 4 bases; nucleotides not matched to a gene: 10. The CDR3 length is 15 residues. In germline, CDR1 is SGHVS, CDR2 FNYEAQ.

Points on this clonotype: Mismatch with germline at one junction end may stem from a read error. The chain couples TRBV4-1 to TRBJ2-2; D possibly matches TRBD1 or TRBD2 (5 bases each). Per germline, CDR1 MGHRA and CDR2 YSYEKL. CDR3 length: 14 amino acids. The CDR3 region has the DNA TGCGCCAGCAGCCCGGGACCGAACACCGGGGAGCTGATTTTT. Translating it yields CASSPGPNTGELIF.

This clonotype was seen a few times. The chain joins TRBV4-1 to TRBJ1-5; 7 bases are shared with TRBD1. Germline CDR1 is MGHRA and CDR2 is YSYEKL. The CDR3 contains 15 residues. Trimming cost V 1 base and J 6 bases; bases outside gene matches: 6. The chain's CDR3 is CASSQGQGAGQPQHF. The CDR3 DNA sequence: TGCGCCAGCAGCCAAGGACAGGGAGCGGGTCAGCCCCAGCATTTT.

The rearrangement links TRBV4-2 to TRBJ2-7; TRBD1 aligns across 7 bases. CDR1 is LGHNA, CDR2 YNFKEQ, per germline. CDR3 size: 15 residues. V lost 4 bases and J lost 2; bases outside the gene matches: 8. CDR3 sequence: CASSLGGRGTYEQYF. CDR3 DNA sequence: TGTGCCAGCAGCCTTGGAGGCAGGGGGACCTACGAGCAGTACTTC.